These 28 T cell receptor beta chains were sequenced from one sample in a study of T cells after yellow fever vaccination. TCRdb used MiXCR to reprocess the 5' RACE reads, holding one entry per CDR3 protein. The sample gives 450,000 to 550,000 distinct CDR3 sequences, 21% of which show up once; approximately 15% is in the top ten. Here the sequenced sample was PBMCs, taken 21 days after the first yellow fever vaccination. Receptor source: a man aged 18-30 years who received the YFV17D yellow fever vaccine.

This clonotype has a handful of counts. This CDR3 is CASSLTGGGMNTEAFF. The CDR3 region has the DNA TGTGCCAGCTCCCTCACAGGGGGAGGAATGAACACTGAAGCTTTCTTT. This rearrangement joins TRBV18 to TRBJ1-1; 8 positions agree with TRBD1. CDR3 length: 16 amino acids. Per the germline V gene, CDR1 is KGHSH and CDR2 is LQKENI. Trimming took 6 bases from V and 0 from J; bases not matched to a gene: 9.

The chain employs TRBV28 and TRBJ1-2; 7 nucleotides match TRBD1. V was pared by 10 bases and J by 5 bases, with 10 bases of the junction left unmatched. This CDR3 is built from 13 residues. Per germline, CDR1 MDHEN and CDR2 SYDVKM. The CDR3 region is CATTLTGPYGYTF. As DNA, the CDR3 is TGTGCCACCACCCTGACAGGGCCATATGGCTACACCTTC.

This clonotype was counted a few times. The V gene is TRBV10-3, the J gene TRBJ1-2, with a possible D match to TRBD1 (6 bases). The CDR3 is 14 amino acids. V gave up 6 bases and J gave up 2 bases, with 13 bases separating them. Germline CDR1 is ENHRY and CDR2 is SYGVKD. CDR3 bases: TGTGCCATCAGCGTCGTAGGGGGAAACTATGGCTACACCTTC. It is translated as CAISVVGGNYGYTF.

This clonotype was seen a few times. The CDR3 DNA reads as TGTGCCAGCAGCCAAGACTCGATAGCGGGGGGCTACTACGAGCAGTACTTC. This sequence encodes CASSQDSIAGGYYEQYF. The rearrangement links TRBV3-1 to TRBJ2-7, with TRBD2 matching 10 bases. The J segment lost 3 bases and the V segment lost 0 bases, leaving 8 bases of the junction unmatched. Germline CDR1 and CDR2: LGHDT and YNNKEL (reference sequence). The CDR3 loop spans 17 amino acids.

The chain joins TRBV11-2 to TRBJ2-1; 16 positions match TRBD2. Germline loops: CDR1 SGHAT, CDR2 FQNNGV. CDR3 length: 21 amino acids. With 5 bases clipped from V and 0 bases from J, the junction kept 13 bases outside the gene matches. The CDR3 loop reads CASSPSRPGLAGGISYNEQFF. CDR3 DNA sequence: TGTGCCAGCAGCCCCTCCCGGCCGGGACTAGCGGGGGGGATCTCCTACAATGAGCAGTTCTTC. Together with reference TRBV11-2 and TRBJ2-1, the CDR3 gives the full variable domain: EAGVAQSPRYKIIEKRQSVAFWCNPISGHATLYWYQQILGQGPKLLIQFQNNGVVDDSQLPKDRFSAERLKGVDSTLKIQPAKLEDSAVYLCASSPSRPGLAGGISYNEQFFGPGTRLTVL.

This clonotype was counted only a few times. The chain carries TRBV6-2 or TRBV6-3 and TRBJ1-1; D is ambiguous. The CDR3 has 14 amino acids. Trimming left V 1 base short and J 0 bases short, with 6 bases between. Germline assignment: CDR1 MNHEY and CDR2 SVGEGT. The CDR3 DNA reads as TGTGCCAGCAGTTACTTGACGGTGAACACTGAAGCTTTCTTT. Its translation: CASSYLTVNTEAFF.

The chain uses TRBV20-1 and TRBJ2-3; D is perhaps TRBD1 or TRBD2 (5 bases each). Trimming took off 3 bases at V and 2 bases at J, with 12 bases between the two ends. Germline V gene data show CDR1 as DFQATT and CDR2 as SNEGSKA (reference sequence). There are 14 residues in the CDR3. The CDR3 region has the DNA TGCAGTGCTAGCGAGGGGTACAACACAGATACGCAGTATTTT. Protein: CSASEGYNTDTQYF.

This clonotype was counted many times. V usage is TRBV4-3 and J usage is TRBJ2-6; weak D call: TRBD2 (5 bases). The germline V gene encodes CDR1 LGHNA and CDR2 YSLEER. CDR3 length: 16 amino acids. Trimming removed 2 bases at V and 0 bases at J, with 8 bases between. This CDR3 is CASSQPEGSGANVLTF. DNA of the CDR3: TGCGCCAGCAGCCAACCCGAGGGCTCTGGGGCCAACGTCCTGACTTTC.

The chain carries TRBV15 and TRBJ1-2; D may be TRBD1 (5 bases). Germline loops: CDR1 LNHNV, CDR2 YYDKDF (reference sequence). The CDR3 has 15 amino acids. V was pared by 4 bases and J by 7 bases, with 19 bases between. Here the CDR3 DNA reads TGTGCCACCAGCATACGGGGCAGGGCTATGGCTGGCTACACCTTC. This codes for CATSIRGRAMAGYTF. Looking up the rest from reference TRBV15 and TRBJ1-2 gives the full variable domain: DAMVIQNPRYQVTQFGKPVTLSCSQTLNHNVMYWYQQKSSQAPKLLFHYYDKDFNNEADTPDNFQSRRPNTSFCFLDIRSPGLGDTAMYLCATSIRGRAMAGYTFGSGTRLTVV.

This clonotype was seen ten or more times. The chain combines TRBV28 with TRBJ2-5; the D gene is possibly TRBD2 (6 bases). This CDR3 comprises 13 residues. Germline-derived CDR1 and CDR2 are MDHEN and SYDVKM. V lost 6 bases and J 5 bases, leaving 13 bases between the germline ends. CDR3 loop: CASSDREQETQYF. The CDR3 DNA reads TGTGCCAGCAGCGACCGGGAGCAGGAGACCCAGTACTTC. Full variable domain (missing parts from reference TRBV28 and TRBJ2-5): DVKVTQSSRYLVKRTGEKVFLECVQDMDHENMFWYRQDPGLGLRLIYFSYDVKMKEKGDIPEGYSVSREKKERFSLILESASTNQTSMYLCASSDREQETQYFGPGTRLLVL.

The chain combines TRBV5-8 with TRBJ2-7; TRBD1 aligns across 11 bases. Germline CDR1 SGHTS, CDR2 YDEGEE. The CDR3 sequence is 14 residues long. V lost 3 bases to trimming and J lost 9 bases; unmatched junction nucleotides: 8. The CDR3 protein is CASSSPGQGVGQYF. CDR3 DNA: TGTGCCAGCAGCTCGCCGGGACAGGGGGTAGGGCAGTACTTC.

This clonotype was detected only a few times. Written as DNA, the CDR3 is TGCGCCAGCAGCTTGAGATGGAGGGAGCTGTTTTTT. The encoded protein is CASSLRWRELFF. The chain has TRBV5-1 and TRBJ2-2; D gene ambiguous. V gave up 1 base and J gave up 9 bases, with 7 bases separating them. The CDR3 has 12 amino acids. Germline V gene sequence: CDR1 SGHRS, CDR2 YFSETQ.

The chain uses TRBV12-3 or TRBV12-4 and TRBJ1-3, with 9 bases matching TRBD1. V lost 8 bases to trimming and J lost 2 bases; unmatched junction nucleotides: 7. The CDR3 is 15 residues long. CDR3 protein: CASAPGTGTGNTIYF. CDR3 DNA sequence: TGTGCCAGCGCTCCCGGGACAGGGACTGGAAACACCATATATTTT.

In this sample, this clonotype turned up a few times. This chain joins TRBV20-1 and TRBJ2-3; D gene unclear. The germline CDR1 and CDR2 sequences are DFQATT and SNEGSKA (reference sequence). This CDR3 region has 12 residues. Trimming shortened V by 6 bases and J by 0 bases, and 7 bases separated the two germline ends. This chain's CDR3 is CSAPPSTDTQYF. The CDR3 coding sequence is TGCAGTGCCCCCCCTAGCACAGATACGCAGTATTTT.

This clonotype was recorded a few times. V usage is TRBV5-1 and J usage is TRBJ1-3, with D unclear. The CDR3 covers 13 residues. Germline CDR1 and CDR2: SGHRS and YFSETQ. V lost 2 bases and J 2 bases, leaving 5 bases between the germline ends. The CDR3 sequence: CASSFQAGNTIYF. The CDR3 bases are TGCGCCAGCAGCTTCCAGGCTGGAAACACCATATATTTT.

This clonotype was seen a few times. The V and J genes are TRBV7-9 and TRBJ2-5, with 8 bases that match TRBD1. The junction had 12 bases not matched to a gene; V was cut back by 5 bases and J by 4 bases. The CDR3 sequence is 16 residues long. Germline CDR1 reads SEHNR; CDR2 reads FQNEAQ (reference sequence). The CDR3 here is CASSDGPTGAGETQYF. The CDR3 nucleotides read TGTGCCAGCAGCGACGGCCCGACAGGGGCGGGAGAGACCCAGTACTTC.

The chain employs TRBV12-3 or TRBV12-4 and TRBJ2-1; TRBD2 aligns across 16 bases. The CDR3 spans 15 residues. With 7 bases clipped from V and 13 bases from J, the junction kept 10 bases outside the gene matches. CDR3 sequence (DNA): TGTGCCAGCAATAAACGGGGGACTAGCGGGGGGGATCAGTTCTTC. As protein: CASNKRGTSGGDQFF.

The V gene is TRBV7-7, the J gene TRBJ2-5, with 9 bases that match TRBD2. The V gene's germline CDR1 is SSHAT and CDR2 FNYEAQ (reference sequence). The V gene end was trimmed by 8 bases and the J gene end by 1 base; junction bases not matched to a gene: 8. The CDR3 is 15 residues long. The CDR3 reads CASGESGGFQETQYF. The CDR3 region has the DNA TGTGCCAGCGGAGAAAGCGGGGGGTTCCAAGAGACCCAGTACTTC.

This clonotype was found a few times. J is TRBJ1-3 and V is TRBV6-4; D might be TRBD1 (5 bases). The CDR3 has 16 residues. The V end lost 6 bases, the J end lost 0 bases, and 15 bases lay between the germline ends. The germline CDR1 and CDR2 sequences are MRHNA and SNTAGT. This CDR3 is CASSASTGASGNTIYF. DNA for the CDR3: TGTGCCAGCAGCGCCTCTACAGGTGCCTCTGGAAACACCATATATTTT.

This clonotype was observed many times. The chain recombines TRBV11-2 with TRBJ2-2, with no clear D. The CDR3 has 11 amino acids. Germline CDR1 reads SGHAT; CDR2 reads FQNNGV. Trimming removed 5 bases from V and 6 bases from J, with 4 bases in between. CDR3 amino acids: CASSPPGELFF. CDR3 nucleotides: TGTGCCAGCAGCCCTCCCGGGGAGCTGTTTTTT. Complete variable domain (other parts from reference TRBV11-2 and TRBJ2-2): EAGVAQSPRYKIIEKRQSVAFWCNPISGHATLYWYQQILGQGPKLLIQFQNNGVVDDSQLPKDRFSAERLKGVDSTLKIQPAKLEDSAVYLCASSPPGELFFGEGSRLTVL.

The J gene is TRBJ2-5, the V gene TRBV6-6, with D maybe TRBD1 (6 bases). The germline CDR1 and CDR2 sequences are MNHNY and SVGAGI (reference sequence). Trimming pared 7 bases from V and 5 bases from J, leaving 14 bases between. The CDR3 is 13 amino acids. Here the CDR3 DNA reads TGTGCCAGCAATCCCACAGGGTCCGAGACCCAGTACTTC. This translates into CASNPTGSETQYF.

The V gene is TRBV28, the J gene TRBJ1-6; unclear D gene. The CDR3 contains 12 residues. V was cut by 2 bases and J by 16 bases, with 12 bases left in between. Germline lookup yields CDR1 MDHEN and CDR2 SYDVKM. The CDR3 loop is CASSLPAEGLHF. Written as DNA, the CDR3 is TGTGCCAGCAGTTTACCGGCTGAAGGACTCCACTTT.

This rearrangement joins TRBV5-1 to TRBJ2-5; 9 bases map to TRBD2. Germline V gives CDR1 SGHRS, CDR2 YFSETQ. V was pared by 4 bases and J by 0 bases, with 7 bases of the junction left unmatched. The CDR3 is 16 amino acids. Here the CDR3 reads CASSPSLAGYQETQYF. The CDR3 DNA reads TGCGCCAGCAGCCCTAGCCTAGCGGGGTACCAAGAGACCCAGTACTTC.

V and J are TRBV7-3 and TRBJ2-1, with 7 bases fitting TRBD2. Germline V CDR1 and CDR2: SGHTA, FQGTGA. V was clipped by 3 bases and J by 0 bases; unmatched bases: 5. The length of the CDR3 is 16 residues. CDR3 residues: CASSFAGESSYNEQFF. CDR3 DNA sequence: TGTGCCAGCAGCTTTGCGGGGGAGAGCTCCTACAATGAGCAGTTCTTC.

The rearrangement links TRBV23-1 to TRBJ2-7, with unresolved D. TRBV23-1 is labeled an ORF, and its function is uncertain. CDR3 size: 16 residues. V dropped 0 bases and J dropped 5 bases, with 17 bases sitting between them. The CDR3 here is CASSQSRTLKRHEQYF. CDR3 nucleotides: TGCGCCAGCAGTCAATCGAGGACCCTAAAGCGACACGAGCAGTACTTC.

This clonotype was detected a few times. The V and J genes are TRBV5-1 and TRBJ1-1; D is possibly TRBD1 (6 bases). CDR3 length: 15 amino acids. V was shortened by 4 bases and J by 0 bases, with 13 bases between the two germline ends. Germline V gene sequence: CDR1 SGHRS, CDR2 YFSETQ. The CDR3 region is CASSRPGQMNTEAFF. The CDR3 DNA reads as TGCGCCAGCAGCCGCCCCGGACAGATGAACACTGAAGCTTTCTTT.

This chain joins TRBV24-1 and TRBJ2-3; tentatively, D is TRBD2 (5 bases). Germline V gene sequence: CDR1 KGHDR, CDR2 SFDVKD. The CDR3 runs to 15 residues. Trimming shortened V by 4 bases and J by 4 bases, and 14 bases separated the two germline ends. The CDR3 DNA sequence: TGTGCCACCAGTGACCAGCTAGGAGGCCCAGATACGCAGTATTTT. Amino acid sequence: CATSDQLGGPDTQYF.

This clonotype has a handful of counts. V and J are TRBV20-1 and TRBJ1-3, with D possibly being TRBD1 (6 bases). The ends were cut back, 4 bases at V and 0 bases at J, with 10 bases in the middle. The CDR3 contains 14 residues. Germline V gene sequence: CDR1 DFQATT, CDR2 SNEGSKA (reference sequence). The CDR3 DNA reads as TGCAGTGCTAAAGGGGGGGTCTCTGGAAACACCATATATTTT. Its protein is CSAKGGVSGNTIYF.